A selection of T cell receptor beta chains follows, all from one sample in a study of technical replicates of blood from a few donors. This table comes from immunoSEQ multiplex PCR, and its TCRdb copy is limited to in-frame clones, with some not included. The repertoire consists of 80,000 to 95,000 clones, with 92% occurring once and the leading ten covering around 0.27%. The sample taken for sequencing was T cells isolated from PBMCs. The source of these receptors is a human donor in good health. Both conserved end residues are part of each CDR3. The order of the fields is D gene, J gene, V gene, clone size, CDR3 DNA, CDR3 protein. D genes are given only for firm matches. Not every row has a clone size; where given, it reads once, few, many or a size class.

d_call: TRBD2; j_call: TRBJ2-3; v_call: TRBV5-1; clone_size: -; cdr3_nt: TGCGCCAGCAGCGAAGGGACTAGCGGGACAGATACGCAGTATTTT; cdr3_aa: CASSEGTSGTDTQYF
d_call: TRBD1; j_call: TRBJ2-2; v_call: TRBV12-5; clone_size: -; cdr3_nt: TGTGCTAGCACCCCCCGGACAGGGTCGAGAACCGGGGAGCTGTTTTTT; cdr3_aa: CASTPRTGSRTGELFF
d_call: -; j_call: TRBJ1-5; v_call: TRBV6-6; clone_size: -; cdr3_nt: TGTGCCAGCAGACACAGGAACAGCAATCAGCCCCAGCATTTT; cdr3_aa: CASRHRNSNQPQHF
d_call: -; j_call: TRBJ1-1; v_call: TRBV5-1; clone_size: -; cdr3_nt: TGCGCCAGCAGCTTGGTGGCAGGGAACACTGAAGCTTTCTTT; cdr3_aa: CASSLVAGNTEAFF
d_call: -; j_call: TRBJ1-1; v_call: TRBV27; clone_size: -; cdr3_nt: TGTGCCAGCAGTTTAGGTCTAAACACTGAAGCTTTCTTT; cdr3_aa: CASSLGLNTEAFF
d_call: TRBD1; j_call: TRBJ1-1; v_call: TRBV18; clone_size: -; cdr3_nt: TGTGCCAGCTCACCACGACAGGGGGCCATGAACACTGAAGCTTTCTTT; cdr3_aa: CASSPRQGAMNTEAFF
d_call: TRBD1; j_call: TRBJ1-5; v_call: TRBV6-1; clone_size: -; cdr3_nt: TGTGCCAGCAGTGGCGGGACAGGACTCTTTATCAATCAGCCCCAGCATTTT; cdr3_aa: CASSGGTGLFINQPQHF
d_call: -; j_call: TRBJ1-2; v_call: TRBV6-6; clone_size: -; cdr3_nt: TGTGCCAGCAGTCTCAACCCGACTCTGAGGTATGGCTACACCTTC; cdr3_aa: CASSLNPTLRYGYTF
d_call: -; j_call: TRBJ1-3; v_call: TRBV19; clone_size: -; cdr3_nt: TGTGCCAGTAGTAGTGGCGCGGATGGAAACACCATATATTTT; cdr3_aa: CASSSGADGNTIYF
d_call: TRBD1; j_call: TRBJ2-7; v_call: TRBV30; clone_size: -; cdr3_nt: TGTGCCTGGACTCCCGGGACAGGGGGCGACTACGAGCAGTACTTC; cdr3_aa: CAWTPGTGGDYEQYF
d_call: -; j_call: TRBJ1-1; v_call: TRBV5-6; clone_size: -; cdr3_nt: TGTGCCAGCAGCTATTTGCGGAAGGTGAACACTGAAGCTTTCTTT; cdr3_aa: CASSYLRKVNTEAFF
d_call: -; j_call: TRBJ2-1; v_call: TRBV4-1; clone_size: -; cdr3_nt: TGCGCCAGCAGCCGTGGGGCCTCCTACAATGAGCAGTTCTTC; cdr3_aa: CASSRGASYNEQFF
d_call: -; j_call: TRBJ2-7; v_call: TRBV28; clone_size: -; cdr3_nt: TGTGCCAGCAGTTTAAGAGGGCCAGCCTACGAGCAGTACTTC; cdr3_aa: CASSLRGPAYEQYF
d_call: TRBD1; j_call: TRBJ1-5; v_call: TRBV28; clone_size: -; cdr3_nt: TGTGCCAGCAGTTTGCCGGGACAGGGGGCCGTCAATCAGCCCCAGCATTTT; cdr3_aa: CASSLPGQGAVNQPQHF
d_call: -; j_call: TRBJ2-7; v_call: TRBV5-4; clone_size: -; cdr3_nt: TGTGCCAGCAGCTTGGGGAGGTCCTACGAGCAGTACTTC; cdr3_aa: CASSLGRSYEQYF
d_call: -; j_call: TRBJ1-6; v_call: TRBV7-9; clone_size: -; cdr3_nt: TGTGCCAGCAGCCCTCTCGCGGGGTATAATTCACCCCTCCACTTT; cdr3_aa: CASSPLAGYNSPLHF
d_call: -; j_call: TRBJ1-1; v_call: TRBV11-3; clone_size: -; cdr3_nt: TGTGCCAGCAGCTTTGACTCCATTAACGCTGAAGCTTTCTTT; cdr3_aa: CASSFDSINAEAFF
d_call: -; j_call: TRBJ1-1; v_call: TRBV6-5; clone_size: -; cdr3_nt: TGTGCCAGCAGTTTCGGACAGAACACTGAAGCTTTCTTT; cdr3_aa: CASSFGQNTEAFF
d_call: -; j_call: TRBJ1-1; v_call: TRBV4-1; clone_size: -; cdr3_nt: TGCGCCAGCAGCCAAGTACTAACGGGGAGCACTGAAGCTTTCTTT; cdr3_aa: CASSQVLTGSTEAFF
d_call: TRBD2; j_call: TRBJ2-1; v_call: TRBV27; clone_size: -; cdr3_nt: TGTGCCAGCAGTTCTTTGACTAGCGGGAGGGCCATCGGCTACAATGAGCAGTTCTTC; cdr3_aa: CASSSLTSGRAIGYNEQFF
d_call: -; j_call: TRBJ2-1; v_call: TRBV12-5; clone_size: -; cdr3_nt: TGTGCTAGTGGTATAGGAGGGTCCAATGAGCAGTTCTTC; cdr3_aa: CASGIGGSNEQFF
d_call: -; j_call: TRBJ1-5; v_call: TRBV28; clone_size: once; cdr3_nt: TGTGCCAGCAGTTTATTGGGGGCGCGCAATCAGCCCCAGCATTTT; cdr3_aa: CASSLLGARNQPQHF
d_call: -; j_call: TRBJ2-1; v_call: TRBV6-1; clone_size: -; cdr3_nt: TGTGCCAGCAGTGAACTCAGGACTTCCTCCTACAATGAGCAGTTCTTC; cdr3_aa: CASSELRTSSYNEQFF
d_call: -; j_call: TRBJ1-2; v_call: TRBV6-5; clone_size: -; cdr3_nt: TGTGCCAGCAGTTACTCTCTAGGGGGATATGGCTACACCTTC; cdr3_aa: CASSYSLGGYGYTF
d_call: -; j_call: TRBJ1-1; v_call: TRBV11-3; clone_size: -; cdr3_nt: TGTGCCAGCAGCCTAGGGCGGGACACTGAAGCTTTCTTT; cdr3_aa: CASSLGRDTEAFF
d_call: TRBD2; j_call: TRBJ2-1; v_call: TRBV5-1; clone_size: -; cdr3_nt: TGCGCCAGCAACCGGGAGGGCCCGTACAATGAGCAGTTCTTC; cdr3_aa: CASNREGPYNEQFF
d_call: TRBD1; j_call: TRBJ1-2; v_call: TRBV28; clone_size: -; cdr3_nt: TGTGCCAGCAGTTTAGCGACAGGGAATAATGGCTACACCTTC; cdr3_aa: CASSLATGNNGYTF
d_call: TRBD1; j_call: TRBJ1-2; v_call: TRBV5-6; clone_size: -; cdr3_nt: TGTGCCAGCAGCTTGGCCGGCAGGGGGCTAGGCTACACCTTC; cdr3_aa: CASSLAGRGLGYTF
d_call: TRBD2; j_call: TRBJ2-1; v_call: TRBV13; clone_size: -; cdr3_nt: TGTGCCAGCAGCCCAGGTCCGGGGGGGCAATACAATGAGCAGTTCTTC; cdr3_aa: CASSPGPGGQYNEQFF
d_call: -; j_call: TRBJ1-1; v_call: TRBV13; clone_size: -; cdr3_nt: TGTGCCAGCAGCTTAAATGGTGGAGGGCTGTCCGAAGCTTTCTTT; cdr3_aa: CASSLNGGGLSEAFF
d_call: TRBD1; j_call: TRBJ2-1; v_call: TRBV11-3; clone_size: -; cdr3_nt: TGTGCCAGCAGCTTGGGGACAGGGAATGAGCAGTTCTTC; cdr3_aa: CASSLGTGNEQFF
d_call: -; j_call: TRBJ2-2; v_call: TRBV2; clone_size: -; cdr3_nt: TGTGCCAGCAGTGGGGCCGCCGGGGAGCTGTTTTTT; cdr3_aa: CASSGAAGELFF
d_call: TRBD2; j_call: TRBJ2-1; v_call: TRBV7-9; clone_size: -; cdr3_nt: TGTGCCAGTAAACCGGGAGGGTTCTACAATGAGCAGTTCTTC; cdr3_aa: CASKPGGFYNEQFF
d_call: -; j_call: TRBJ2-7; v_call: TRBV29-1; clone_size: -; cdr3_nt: TGCAGCGCCGTGTTGGCAGGACTCTACGAGCAGTACTTC; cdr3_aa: CSAVLAGLYEQYF
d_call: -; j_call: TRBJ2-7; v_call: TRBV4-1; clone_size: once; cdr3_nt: TGCGCCAGCAGCCAAGAAGGGGACTACGAGCAGTACTTC; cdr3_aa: CASSQEGDYEQYF
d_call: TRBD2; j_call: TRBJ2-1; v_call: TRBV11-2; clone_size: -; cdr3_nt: TGTGCCAGCAGCTTAAGCGGGGGGGCGGGCAATGAGCAGTTCTTC; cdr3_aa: CASSLSGGAGNEQFF
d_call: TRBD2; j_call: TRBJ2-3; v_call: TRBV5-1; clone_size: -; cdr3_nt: TGCGCCAGCAGCTTGGTGGTAGCGGGAGGGACAGATACGCAGTATTTT; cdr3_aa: CASSLVVAGGTDTQYF
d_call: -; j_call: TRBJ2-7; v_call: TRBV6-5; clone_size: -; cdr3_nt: TGTGCCAGCAGTTCCGGACTACCCTACGAGCAGTACTTC; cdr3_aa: CASSSGLPYEQYF
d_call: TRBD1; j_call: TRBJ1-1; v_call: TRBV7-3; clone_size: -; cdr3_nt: TGTGCCAGCAGCGAAACAGGGGGTGAAGCTTTCTTT; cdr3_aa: CASSETGGEAFF